A single T cell receptor beta chain is shown here with its context. Its specificity is unknown. Additional DNA sequences in this sample encode the identical CDR3. These data belong to a study of CD8+ T cells in alopecia areata. Broader study findings: Having just one nonresponder leaves the connection between baseline CD8+ expansion and response unresolved.

Between the trimmed V and J ends, which lost 6 bases and 1 base, there was a span of 10 bases. Germline CDR1 and CDR2: MNHEY and SMNVEV (reference sequence). The CDR3 totals 14 residues. Treatment indicated: oral pan-JAK inhibitor, 5-10 mg twice daily. TCR sequencing used cDNA made by reverse transcription of extracted RNA. Profiled with immunoSEQ multiplex PCR; TCRdb holds only in-frame clones, not every one. The sample consists of some 190,000 clones, around 51% of them appearing once. The V gene is TRBV27, the J gene TRBJ1-5, with D perhaps matching TRBD1 (6 bases). This receptor was taken from a human donor with alopecia areata. Sequenced here: CD8+ T cells sorted from blood, sampled at roughly week 52, from a patient treated with tofacitinib. The CDR3 bases are TGTGCCAGCAGGCACACAGGGAGCAATCAGCCCCAGCATTTT. Residues: CASRHTGSNQPQHF.